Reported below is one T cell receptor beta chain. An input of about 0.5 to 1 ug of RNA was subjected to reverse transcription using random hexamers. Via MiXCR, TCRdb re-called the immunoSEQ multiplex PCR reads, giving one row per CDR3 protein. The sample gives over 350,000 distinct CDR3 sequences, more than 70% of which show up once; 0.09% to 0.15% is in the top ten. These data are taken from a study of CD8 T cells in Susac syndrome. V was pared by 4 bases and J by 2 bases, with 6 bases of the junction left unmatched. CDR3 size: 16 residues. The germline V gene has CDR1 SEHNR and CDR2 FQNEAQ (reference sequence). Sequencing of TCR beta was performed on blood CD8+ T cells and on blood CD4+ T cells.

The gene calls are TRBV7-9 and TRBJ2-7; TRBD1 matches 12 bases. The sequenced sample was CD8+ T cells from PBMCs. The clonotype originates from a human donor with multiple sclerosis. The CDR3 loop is CASSSPGQGAPYEQYF. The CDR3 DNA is TGTGCCAGCAGCTCCCCGGGACAGGGGGCCCCCTACGAGCAGTACTTC.